The present T cell receptor (beta chain) was sequenced within a study of T cell repertoires in cytomegalovirus infection. Study at large: Public TCR beta signature analysis indicated the presence of both CMV infection and matching HLA type. Study-wide findings and caveats: HLA-C-restricted CMV-specific TCR beta clonotypes prevailed in the ex vivo response.

Trimming cost V 8 bases and J 3 bases; bases outside gene matches: 12. Germline V gene sequence: CDR1 MDHEN, CDR2 SYDVKM. This CDR3 region has 16 residues. TCRdb fed the reads into MiXCR, producing one record per CDR3 protein. The sample holds about 400,000 distinct CDR3 sequences, 15% to 20% seen once. This clonotype was counted between two and nine times. What it recognizes is unknown. This receptor was taken from a human donor in good health (CMV status not recorded). Some clones in this sample may be carry-over from other donors' samples. Sample: PBMCs. The V call is TRBV28, the J call TRBJ1-2; 10 bases are shared with TRBD1. DNA for the CDR3: TGTGCCAGCCTACTACAGGGGGACAGGGGCTACTATGGCTACACCTTC. Its protein is CASLLQGDRGYYGYTF.